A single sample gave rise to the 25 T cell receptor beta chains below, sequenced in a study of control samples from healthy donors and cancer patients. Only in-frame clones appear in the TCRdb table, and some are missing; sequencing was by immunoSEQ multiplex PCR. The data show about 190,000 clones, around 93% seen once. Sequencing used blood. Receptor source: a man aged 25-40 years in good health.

CDR3 in DNA: TGCGCCAGCAGCCTCACCGGGACCAACCCTGGGGCCAACGTCCTGACTTTC. Translation gives CASSLTGTNPGANVLTF. The V and J genes are TRBV5-1 and TRBJ2-6; D is possibly TRBD1 or TRBD2 (5 bases each). V dropped 4 bases and J dropped 2 bases, with 16 bases sitting between them. The length of the CDR3 is 17 residues. The germline V gene has CDR1 SGHRS and CDR2 YFSETQ.

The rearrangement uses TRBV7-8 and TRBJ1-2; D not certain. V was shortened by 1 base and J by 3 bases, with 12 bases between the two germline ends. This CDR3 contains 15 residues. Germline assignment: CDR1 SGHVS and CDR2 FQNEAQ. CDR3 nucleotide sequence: TGTGCCAGCAGCTTAGTGGGTCGGGGTGACTATGGCTACACCTTC. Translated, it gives CASSLVGRGDYGYTF.

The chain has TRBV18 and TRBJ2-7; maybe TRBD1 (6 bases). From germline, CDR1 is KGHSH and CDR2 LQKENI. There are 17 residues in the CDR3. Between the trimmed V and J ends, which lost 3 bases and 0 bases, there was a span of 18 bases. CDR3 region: CASSPAGADLGSYEQYF. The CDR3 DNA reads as TGTGCCAGCTCACCGGCAGGGGCCGACCTAGGCTCCTACGAGCAGTACTTC.

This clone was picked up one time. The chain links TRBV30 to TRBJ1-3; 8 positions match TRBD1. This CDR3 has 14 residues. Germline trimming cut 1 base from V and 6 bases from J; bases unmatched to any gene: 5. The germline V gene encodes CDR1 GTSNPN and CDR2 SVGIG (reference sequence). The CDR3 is CAWSETGAQNTIYF. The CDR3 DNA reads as TGTGCCTGGAGTGAGACAGGGGCCCAAAACACCATATATTTT. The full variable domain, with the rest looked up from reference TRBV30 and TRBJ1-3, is SQTIHQWPATLVQPVGSPLSLECTVEGTSNPNLYWYRQAAGRGLQLLFYSVGIGQISSEVPQNLSASRPQDRQFILSSKKLLLSDSGFYLCAWSETGAQNTIYFGEGSWLTVV.

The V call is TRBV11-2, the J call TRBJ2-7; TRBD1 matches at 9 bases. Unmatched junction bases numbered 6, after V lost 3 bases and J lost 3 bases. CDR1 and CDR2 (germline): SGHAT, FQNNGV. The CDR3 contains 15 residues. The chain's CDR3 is CASSFNRGQYYEQYF. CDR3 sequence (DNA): TGTGCCAGCAGCTTCAACAGGGGGCAATACTACGAGCAGTACTTC. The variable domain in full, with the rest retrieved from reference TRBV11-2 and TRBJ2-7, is EAGVAQSPRYKIIEKRQSVAFWCNPISGHATLYWYQQILGQGPKLLIQFQNNGVVDDSQLPKDRFSAERLKGVDSTLKIQPAKLEDSAVYLCASSFNRGQYYEQYFGPGTRLTVT.

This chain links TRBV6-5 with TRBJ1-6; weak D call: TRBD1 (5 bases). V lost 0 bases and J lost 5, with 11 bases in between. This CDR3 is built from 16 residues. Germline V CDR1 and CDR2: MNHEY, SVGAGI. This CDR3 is CASSYSGRVDNSPLHF. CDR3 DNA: TGTGCCAGCAGTTACTCGGGCAGGGTGGATAATTCACCCCTCCACTTT.

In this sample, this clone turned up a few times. This CDR3 reads CASSLVGGGEQYF. The DNA of the CDR3 is TGTGCCAGCAGCTTAGTAGGGGGAGGCGAGCAGTACTTC. The chain joins TRBV7-2 to TRBJ2-7; TRBD1 or TRBD2 may be the D gene (6 bases each). CDR1 and CDR2 (germline): SGHTA, FQGNSA. Trimming pared 1 base from V and 6 bases from J, leaving 10 bases between. This CDR3 contains 13 residues.

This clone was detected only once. CDR3 sequence: CASSERRGTQYF. The CDR3 DNA reads TGTGCCAGCAGTGAGCGTCGGGGCACCCAGTACTTC. The J gene is TRBJ2-5, the V gene TRBV2; either TRBD1 or TRBD2 may supply D (5 bases each). Trimming removed 3 bases at V and 8 bases at J, with 10 bases between. Germline V gives CDR1 SNHLY, CDR2 FYNNEI. There are 12 residues in the CDR3.

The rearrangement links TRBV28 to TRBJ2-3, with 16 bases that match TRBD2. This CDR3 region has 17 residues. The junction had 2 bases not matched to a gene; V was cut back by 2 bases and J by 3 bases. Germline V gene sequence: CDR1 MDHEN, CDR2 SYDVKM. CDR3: CASSLGTSGGATDTQYF. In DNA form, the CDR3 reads TGTGCCAGCAGTTTAGGGACTAGCGGGGGGGCGACAGATACGCAGTATTTT.

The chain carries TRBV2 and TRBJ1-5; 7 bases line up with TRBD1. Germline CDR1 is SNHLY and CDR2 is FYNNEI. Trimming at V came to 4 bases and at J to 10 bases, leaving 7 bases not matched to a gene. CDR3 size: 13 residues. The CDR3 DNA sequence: TGTGCCAGCAGTGGAGACAGGGAGGATCCCCAGCATTTT. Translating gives CASSGDREDPQHF. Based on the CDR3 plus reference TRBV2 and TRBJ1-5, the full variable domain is EPEVTQTPSHQVTQMGQEVILRCVPISNHLYFYWYRQILGQKVEFLVSFYNNEISEKSEIFDDQFSVERPDGSNFTLKIRSTKLEDSAMYFCASSGDREDPQHFGDGTRLSIL.

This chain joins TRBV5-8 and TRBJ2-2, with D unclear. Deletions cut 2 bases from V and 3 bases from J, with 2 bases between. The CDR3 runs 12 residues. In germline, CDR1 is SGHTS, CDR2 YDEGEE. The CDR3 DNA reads TGTGCCAGCAGCTTTTACACCGGGGAGCTGTTTTTT. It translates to CASSFYTGELFF.

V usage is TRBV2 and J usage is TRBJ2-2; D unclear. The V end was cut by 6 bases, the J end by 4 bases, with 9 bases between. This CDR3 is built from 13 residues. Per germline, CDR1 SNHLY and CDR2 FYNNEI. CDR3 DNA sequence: TGTGCCAGCAGGACGGGTTCCACCGGGGAGCTGTTTTTT. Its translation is CASRTGSTGELFF.

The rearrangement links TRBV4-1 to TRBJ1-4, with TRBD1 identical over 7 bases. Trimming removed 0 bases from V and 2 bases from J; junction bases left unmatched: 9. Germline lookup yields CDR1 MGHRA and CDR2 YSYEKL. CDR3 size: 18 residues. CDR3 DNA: TGCGCCAGCAGCCAAGACGGGGGGCAGGGGGGGACTAATGAAAAACTGTTTTTT. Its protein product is CASSQDGGQGGTNEKLFF.

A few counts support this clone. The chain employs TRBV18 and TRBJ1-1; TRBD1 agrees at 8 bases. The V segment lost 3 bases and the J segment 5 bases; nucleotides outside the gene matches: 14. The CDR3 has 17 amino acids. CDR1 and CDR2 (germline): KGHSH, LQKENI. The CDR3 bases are TGTGCCAGCTCACCGAACTCGCCGATCAGGGGGCAAACTGAAGCTTTCTTT. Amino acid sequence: CASSPNSPIRGQTEAFF.

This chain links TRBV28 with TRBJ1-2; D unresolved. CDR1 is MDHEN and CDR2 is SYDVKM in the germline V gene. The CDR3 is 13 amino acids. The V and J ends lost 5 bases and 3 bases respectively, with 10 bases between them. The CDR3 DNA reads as TGTGCCAGCAGTGTCGGAGGGCACTATGGCTACACCTTC. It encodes CASSVGGHYGYTF.

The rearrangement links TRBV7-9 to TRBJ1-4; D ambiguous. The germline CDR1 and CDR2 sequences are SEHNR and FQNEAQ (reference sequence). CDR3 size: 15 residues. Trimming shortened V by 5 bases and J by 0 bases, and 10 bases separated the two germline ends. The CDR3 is CASSRDPATNEKLFF. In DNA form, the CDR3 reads TGTGCCAGCAGCCGAGACCCCGCAACTAATGAAAAACTGTTTTTT.

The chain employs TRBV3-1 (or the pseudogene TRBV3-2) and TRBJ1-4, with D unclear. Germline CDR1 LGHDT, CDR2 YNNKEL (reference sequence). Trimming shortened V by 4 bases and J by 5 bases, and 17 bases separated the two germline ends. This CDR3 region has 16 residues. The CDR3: CASSLRRGGSNEKLFF. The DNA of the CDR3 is TGTGCCAGCAGCCTGAGGCGCGGCGGATCCAATGAAAAACTGTTTTTT.

Here the CDR3 DNA reads TGCGCCAGCAGCTTGGCAGCGGAGGGCTACACCTTC. Protein sequence: CASSLAAEGYTF. The chain joins TRBV5-1 to TRBJ1-2; D gene ambiguous. The V and J ends lost 0 bases and 8 bases respectively, with 8 bases between them. The CDR3 is 12 amino acids. The germline CDR1 and CDR2 sequences are SGHRS and YFSETQ.

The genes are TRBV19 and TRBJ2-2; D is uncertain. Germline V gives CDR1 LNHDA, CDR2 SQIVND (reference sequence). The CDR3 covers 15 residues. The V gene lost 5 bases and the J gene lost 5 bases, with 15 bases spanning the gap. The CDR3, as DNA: TGTGCCAGTAGTCCGGACGGTAGACCAACCGGGGAGCTGTTTTTT. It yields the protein CASSPDGRPTGELFF.

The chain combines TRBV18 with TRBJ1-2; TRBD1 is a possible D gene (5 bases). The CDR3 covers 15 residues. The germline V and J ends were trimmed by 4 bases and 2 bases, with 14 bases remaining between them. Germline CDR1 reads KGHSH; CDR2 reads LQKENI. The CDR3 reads CASSRGPQRNYGYTF. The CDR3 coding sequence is TGTGCCAGCTCACGGGGCCCCCAGCGAAACTATGGCTACACCTTC. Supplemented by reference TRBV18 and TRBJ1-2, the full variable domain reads NAGVMQNPRHLVRRRGQEARLRCSPMKGHSHVYWYRQLPEEGLKFMVYLQKENIIDESGMPKERFSAEFPKEGPSILRIQQVVRGDSAAYFCASSRGPQRNYGYTFGSGTRLTVV.

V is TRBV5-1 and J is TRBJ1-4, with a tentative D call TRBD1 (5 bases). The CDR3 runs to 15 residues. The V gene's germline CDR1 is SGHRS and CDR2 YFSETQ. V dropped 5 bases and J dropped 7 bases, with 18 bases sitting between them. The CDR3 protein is CASSPSHGQGEKLFF. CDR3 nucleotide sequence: TGCGCCAGCAGTCCGTCTCATGGACAAGGTGAAAAACTGTTTTTT.

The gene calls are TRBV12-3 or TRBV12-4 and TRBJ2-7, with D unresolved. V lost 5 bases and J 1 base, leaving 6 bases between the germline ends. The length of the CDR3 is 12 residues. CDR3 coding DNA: TGTGCCAGCAGTCTTAAATCCTACGAGCAGTACTTC. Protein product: CASSLKSYEQYF.

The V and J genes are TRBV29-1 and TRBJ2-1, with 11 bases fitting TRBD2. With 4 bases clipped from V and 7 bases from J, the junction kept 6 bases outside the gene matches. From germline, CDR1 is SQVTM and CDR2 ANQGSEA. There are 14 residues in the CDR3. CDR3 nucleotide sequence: TGCAGCGTTGTGGGACTAGCGGAGAAAAATGAGCAGTTCTTC. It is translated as CSVVGLAEKNEQFF.

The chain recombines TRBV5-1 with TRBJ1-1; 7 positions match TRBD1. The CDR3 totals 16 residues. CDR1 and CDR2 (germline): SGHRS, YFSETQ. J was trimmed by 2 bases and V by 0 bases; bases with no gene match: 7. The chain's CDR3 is CASSLGLTGRNTEAFF. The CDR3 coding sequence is TGCGCCAGCAGCTTGGGGTTGACAGGGAGAAACACTGAAGCTTTCTTT.

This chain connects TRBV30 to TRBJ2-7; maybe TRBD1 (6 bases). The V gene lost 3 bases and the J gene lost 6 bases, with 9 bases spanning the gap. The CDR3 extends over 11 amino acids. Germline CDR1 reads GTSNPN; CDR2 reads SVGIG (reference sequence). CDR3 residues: CAWSLGGEQYF. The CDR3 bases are TGTGCCTGGAGCTTAGGGGGCGAGCAGTACTTC.